Sequencing of this T cell receptor (beta chain) was carried out in a study of T and B cells in COVID-19 patients. In this sample, this clonotype turned up many times. Multiplex PCR with BIOMED2 TRB-A/B primer pools amplified TRB rearrangements. Each CDR3 protein is one row after TCRdb ran MiXCR on the multiplex PCR reads. Of fewer than 20,000 distinct CDR3 sequences in the sample, 35% to 45% are singletons; the top ten hold 16%. The V gene end was trimmed by 1 base and the J gene end by 1 base; junction bases not matched to a gene: 6. The germline V gene has CDR1 SGHDT and CDR2 YYEEEE. The CDR3 totals 17 residues. Each TRB amplification used roughly 220-550 ng of genomic DNA from blood.

This receptor was identified in a human donor with active COVID-19. Sequencing was carried out using blood. The V call is TRBV5-6, the J call TRBJ2-2; 8 nucleotides line up with TRBD1. The CDR3 DNA reads TGTGCCAGCAGCTTGTTCAGGGGGCCCGGGAACACCGGGGAGCTGTTTTTT. Its protein is CASSLFRGPGNTGELFF.